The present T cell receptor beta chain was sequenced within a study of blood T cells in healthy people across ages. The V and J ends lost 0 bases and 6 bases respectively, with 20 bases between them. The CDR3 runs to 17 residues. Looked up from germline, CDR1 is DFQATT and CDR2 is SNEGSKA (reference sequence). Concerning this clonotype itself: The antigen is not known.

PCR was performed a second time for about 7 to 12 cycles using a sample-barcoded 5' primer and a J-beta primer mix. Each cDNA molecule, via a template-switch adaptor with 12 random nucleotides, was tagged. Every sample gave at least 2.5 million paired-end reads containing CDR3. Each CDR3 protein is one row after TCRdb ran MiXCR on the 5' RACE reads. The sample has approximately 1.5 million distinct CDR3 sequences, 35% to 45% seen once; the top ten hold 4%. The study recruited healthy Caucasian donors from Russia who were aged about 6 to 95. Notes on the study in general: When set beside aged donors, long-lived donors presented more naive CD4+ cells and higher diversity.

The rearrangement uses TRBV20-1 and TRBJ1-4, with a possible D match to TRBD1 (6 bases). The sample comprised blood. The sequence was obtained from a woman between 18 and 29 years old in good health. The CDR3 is CSARDPPLYREDEKLFF. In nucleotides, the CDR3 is TGCAGTGCTAGAGATCCCCCGCTTTACAGGGAAGATGAAAAACTGTTTTTT.